This T cell receptor (beta chain) stems from a study of blood T cell repertoires in COVID-19. In the study overall: Spain, Italy and the United States supplied samples that represented acute and convalescent COVID-19.

Germline lookup yields CDR1 MDHEN and CDR2 SYDVKM. CDR3 length: 11 amino acids. V gave up 7 bases and J gave up 7 bases, with 10 bases separating them. The assay was immunoSEQ multiplex PCR, and TCRdb's table has in-frame clones only and misses some. Found here are about 130,000 clones, around 81% of them singletons; the top ten hold over 9.5%. Material for sequencing was peripheral blood. The chain has TRBV28 and TRBJ2-5; TRBD2 might be the D (5 bases). The origin of this receptor is a man aged 60 to 75 with acute or convalescent COVID-19. As DNA, the CDR3 is TGTGCCAGCAAAACCCGGGGGACCCAGTACTTC. Encoded protein: CASKTRGTQYF.